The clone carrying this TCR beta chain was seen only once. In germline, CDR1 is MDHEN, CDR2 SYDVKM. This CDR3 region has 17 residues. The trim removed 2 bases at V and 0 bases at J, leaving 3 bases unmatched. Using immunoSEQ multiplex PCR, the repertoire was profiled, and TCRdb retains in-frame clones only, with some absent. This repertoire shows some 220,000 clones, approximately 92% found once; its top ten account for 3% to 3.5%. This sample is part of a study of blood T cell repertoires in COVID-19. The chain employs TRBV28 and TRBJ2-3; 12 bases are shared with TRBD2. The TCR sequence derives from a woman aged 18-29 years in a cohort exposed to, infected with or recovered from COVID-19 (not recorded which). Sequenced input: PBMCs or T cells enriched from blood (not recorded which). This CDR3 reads CASSLGGTSGSTDTQYF. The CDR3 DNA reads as TGTGCCAGCAGTTTAGGGGGGACTAGCGGGAGCACAGATACGCAGTATTTT.